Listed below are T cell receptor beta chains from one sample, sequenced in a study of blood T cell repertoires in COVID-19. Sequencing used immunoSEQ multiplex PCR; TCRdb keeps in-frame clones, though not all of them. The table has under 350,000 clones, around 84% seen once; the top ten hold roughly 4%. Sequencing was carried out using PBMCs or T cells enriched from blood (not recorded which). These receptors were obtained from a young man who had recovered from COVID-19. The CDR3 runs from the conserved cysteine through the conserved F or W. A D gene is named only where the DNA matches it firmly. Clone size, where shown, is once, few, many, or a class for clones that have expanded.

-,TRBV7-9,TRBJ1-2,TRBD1,CASSPGQRDYGYTF,TGTGCCAGCAGCCCGGGACAGAGGGACTATGGCTACACCTTC
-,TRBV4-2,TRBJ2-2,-,CASSQDPGRGSTGELFF,TGTGCCAGCAGCCAAGACCCAGGCAGGGGATCCACCGGGGAGCTGTTTTTT
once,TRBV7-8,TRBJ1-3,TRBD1,CASSPKASGQGYTIYF,TGTGCCAGCAGCCCCAAGGCTTCCGGACAGGGATACACCATATATTTT
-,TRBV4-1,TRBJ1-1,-,CASSLQGAGARSTEAFF,TGCGCCAGCAGCCTACAAGGTGCGGGGGCGCGGAGCACTGAAGCTTTCTTT
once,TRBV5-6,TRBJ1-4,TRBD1,CASSLDAGGGEKLFF,TGTGCCAGCAGCTTGGATGCAGGGGGCGGTGAAAAACTGTTTTTT
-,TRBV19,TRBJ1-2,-,CASGFTAYGYTF,TGTGCCAGTGGGTTTACAGCCTATGGCTACACCTTC
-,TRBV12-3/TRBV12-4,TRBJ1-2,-,CASSYGEGYGYTF,TGTGCCAGCAGTTATGGGGAGGGCTATGGCTACACCTTC
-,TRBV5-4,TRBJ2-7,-,CASSLGAPGTTGEQYF,TGTGCCAGCAGCTTGGGAGCTCCGGGGACGACAGGCGAGCAGTACTTC
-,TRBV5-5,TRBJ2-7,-,CASSTPESYEQYF,TGTGCCAGCAGCACCCCGGAGTCCTACGAGCAGTACTTC
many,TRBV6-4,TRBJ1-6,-,CASAELGHNSPLHF,TGTGCCAGCGCGGAGTTGGGGCACAATTCACCCCTCCACTTT
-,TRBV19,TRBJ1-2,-,CASSLTGDNGYTF,TGTGCCAGTAGCCTCACAGGTGACAATGGCTACACCTTC
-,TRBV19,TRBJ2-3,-,CASSIRGSTDTQYF,TGTGCCAGTAGTATAAGGGGAAGCACAGATACGCAGTATTTT
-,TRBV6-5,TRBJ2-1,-,CASSYGTPPGNEQFF,TGTGCCAGTTCCTACGGGACACCTCCCGGGAATGAGCAGTTCTTC
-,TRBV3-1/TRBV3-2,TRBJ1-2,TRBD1,CASSEGVVTGADYGYTF,TGTGCCAGCAGCGAAGGGGTGGTGACAGGGGCGGACTATGGCTACACCTTC
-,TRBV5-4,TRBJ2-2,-,CASSLQGRTGELFF,TGTGCCAGCAGCTTACAGGGCCGGACCGGGGAGCTGTTTTTT
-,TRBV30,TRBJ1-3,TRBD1,CAHGQGGNTIYF,TGTGCCCACGGACAGGGCGGGAACACCATATATTTT
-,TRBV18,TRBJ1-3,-,CASSPLRAGDGNTIYF,TGTGCCAGCTCACCACTTCGGGCAGGGGACGGAAACACCATATATTTT
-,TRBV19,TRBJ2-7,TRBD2,CASSIGGAGGPVEQYF,TGTGCCAGTAGTATAGGTGGTGCGGGAGGGCCTGTCGAGCAGTACTTC
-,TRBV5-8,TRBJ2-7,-,CASSSMVFGQYF,TGTGCCAGCAGCTCCATGGTTTTCGGGCAGTACTTC
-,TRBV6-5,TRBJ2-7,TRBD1,CASLTGGIYEQYF,TGTGCCAGCCTTACAGGGGGAATCTACGAGCAGTACTTC
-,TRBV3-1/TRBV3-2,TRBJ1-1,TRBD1,CASSQVGQPMNTEAFF,TGTGCCAGCAGCCAAGTGGGACAGCCTATGAACACTGAAGCTTTCTTT
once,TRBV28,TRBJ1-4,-,CASSFLRGAEREKLFF,TGTGCCAGCAGTTTTTTACGGGGGGCCGAAAGGGAAAAACTGTTTTTT
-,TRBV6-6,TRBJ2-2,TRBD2,CASSYSTSDSGELFF,TGTGCCAGCAGTTACTCTACTAGCGACTCCGGGGAGCTGTTTTTT
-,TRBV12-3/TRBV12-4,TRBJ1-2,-,CASSFGQLNGYTF,TGTGCCAGCAGTTTTGGGCAGCTTAATGGCTACACCTTC
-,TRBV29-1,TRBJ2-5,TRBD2,CSVFAGRVETQYF,TGCAGCGTCTTTGCCGGGAGGGTGGAGACCCAGTACTTC
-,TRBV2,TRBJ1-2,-,CASSGTANYGYTF,TGTGCCAGCAGTGGCACAGCTAACTATGGCTACACCTTC
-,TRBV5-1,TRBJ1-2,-,CASSLDGNYGYTF,TGCGCCAGCAGCTTGGACGGGAACTATGGCTACACCTTC
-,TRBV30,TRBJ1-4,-,CAWSPPRRANEKLFF,TGTGCCTGGAGTCCTCCGAGGAGGGCTAATGAAAAACTGTTTTTT
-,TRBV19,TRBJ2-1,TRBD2,CASSSTSGRALRFF,TGTGCCAGTAGTTCTACTAGCGGGAGGGCCCTGAGGTTCTTC
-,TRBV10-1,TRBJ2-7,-,CASSESAGAAYEQYF,TGCGCCAGCAGTGAGTCGGCAGGGGCGGCCTACGAGCAGTACTTC
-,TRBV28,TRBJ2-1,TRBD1,CASSLDRVDSYNEQFF,TGTGCCAGCAGTTTGGACAGGGTGGACTCCTACAATGAGCAGTTCTTC
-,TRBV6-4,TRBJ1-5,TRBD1,CASRRDRAYSNQPQHF,TGTGCCAGCAGGAGGGACAGGGCTTATAGCAATCAGCCCCAGCATTTT
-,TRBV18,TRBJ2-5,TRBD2,CASSPAGGQETQYF,TGTGCCAGCTCACCGGCGGGGGGCCAAGAGACCCAGTACTTC
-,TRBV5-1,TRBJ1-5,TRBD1,CASSLAGGPNQPQHF,TGCGCCAGCAGCTTGGCAGGGGGCCCAAATCAGCCCCAGCATTTT
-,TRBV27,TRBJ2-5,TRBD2,CASSLYLAVQETQYF,TGTGCCAGCAGTTTATACCTAGCGGTTCAAGAGACCCAGTACTTC
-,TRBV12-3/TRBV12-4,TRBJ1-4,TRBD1,CASRRGPYEKLFF,TGTGCCAGCAGGAGGGGGCCCTATGAAAAACTGTTTTTT
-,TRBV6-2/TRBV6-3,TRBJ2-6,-,CASSYSPAGANVLTF,TGTGCCAGCAGTTACTCACCGGCTGGGGCCAACGTCCTGACTTTC
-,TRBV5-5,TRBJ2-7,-,CASSSPDRPEQYF,TGTGCCAGCAGTTCCCCAGACAGACCCGAGCAGTACTTC
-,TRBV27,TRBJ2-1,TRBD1,CASSLGPRTGSRYNEQFF,TGTGCCAGCAGTTTAGGGCCCCGGACAGGGAGCCGATACAATGAGCAGTTCTTC
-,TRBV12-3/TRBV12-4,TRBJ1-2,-,CASSPGPGYGYTF,TGTGCCAGCAGTCCAGGCCCCGGCTATGGCTACACCTTC
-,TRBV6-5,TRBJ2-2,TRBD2,CASSYQAGGPPGELFF,TGTGCCAGCAGTTACCAGGCGGGAGGGCCCCCCGGGGAGCTGTTTTTT
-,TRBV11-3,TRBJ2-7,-,CASSRGHETYEQYF,TGTGCCAGCAGCAGGGGACACGAGACCTACGAGCAGTACTTC
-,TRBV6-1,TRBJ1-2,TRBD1,CASSEGTGPRGGYTF,TGTGCCAGCAGTGAGGGGACAGGGCCCCGTGGTGGCTACACCTTC
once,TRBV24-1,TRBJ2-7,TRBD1,CATSDSTRRDRGPRNEQYF,TGTGCCACCAGTGATTCGACTAGGAGGGACAGGGGGCCCCGCAACGAGCAGTACTTC
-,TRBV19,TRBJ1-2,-,CASSPRDRGYTF,TGTGCCAGTAGTCCCCGCGACAGGGGCTACACCTTC
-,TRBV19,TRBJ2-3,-,CASSIRNSADTQYF,TGTGCCAGTAGTATAAGAAACAGTGCCGATACGCAGTATTTT
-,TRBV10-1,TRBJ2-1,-,CASSEQVDNEQFF,TGCGCCAGCAGTGAACAGGTAGACAATGAGCAGTTCTTC
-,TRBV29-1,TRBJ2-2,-,CSVDPGEGTGELFF,TGCAGCGTTGATCCCGGGGAAGGGACCGGGGAGCTGTTTTTT
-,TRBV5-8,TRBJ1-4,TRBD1,CASSPIWDRNEKLFF,TGTGCCAGCAGCCCAATTTGGGACAGAAATGAAAAACTGTTTTTT
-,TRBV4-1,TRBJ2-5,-,CASSQVLRSVEGTQYF,TGCGCCAGCAGCCAAGTTCTGCGAAGCGTCGAGGGGACCCAGTACTTC
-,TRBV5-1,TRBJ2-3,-,CASSSSGTLPNTQYF,TGCGCCAGCAGCTCCTCCGGGACACTCCCGAATACGCAGTATTTT
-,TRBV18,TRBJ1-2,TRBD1,CASSPLGQGANYGYTF,TGTGCCAGCTCACCGCTAGGACAGGGGGCCAACTATGGCTACACCTTC
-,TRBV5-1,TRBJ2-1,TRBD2,CASSPGRDEQFF,TGCGCCAGCAGCCCCGGGAGGGATGAGCAGTTCTTC
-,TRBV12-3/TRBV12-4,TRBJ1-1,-,CASSSQGGTEAFF,TGTGCCAGCTCGTCGCAGGGAGGCACTGAAGCTTTCTTT